This T cell receptor beta chain was found in a study of T-cell reconstitution after alpha-beta-depleted transplantation in children. Study observations and caveats: T cells produced anew were the main source of T-cell counts and diversity one year after transplant. Alpha-beta T cells about two months after transplant reportedly derived from several hundred expanded graft clones. Surviving recipient cells, namely T cells and thymic progenitors, were the source of high day-60 TCRbeta diversity in some patients.

There are many counts of this clonotype. Its antigen is undetermined. Library preparation (for TCRbeta) was performed with unique molecular identifiers. TCRdb ran MiXCR on the PCR reads and lists one entry per CDR3 protein. The top ten clones hold 35% to 40% of a sample with fewer than 20,000 distinct CDR3 sequences, around 8% of them seen once. V lost 1 base to trimming and J lost 6 bases, with 5 bases between them. This CDR3 region has 12 residues. Germline values: CDR1 SEHNR, CDR2 FQNEAQ (reference sequence). The genes are TRBV7-9 and TRBJ2-3; no firm D call. This TCR was sampled from a boy younger than two who had a stem cell transplant for Wiskott-Aldrich syndrome, so the T cells may come from the graft donor. The source material was PBMCs, mostly from graft donor cells, sampled 60 days after TCRalphabeta/CD19-depleted stem cell transplant. CDR3 protein: CASSLVGDTQYF. The CDR3 nucleotides are TGTGCCAGCAGCTTAGTTGGGGATACGCAGTATTTT.